This TCR beta chain came from a study of graft-versus-host responses after intestinal transplantation. Looking at the study overall: Transplantation in recipients was multivisceral, liver-intestinal, or isolated intestinal. Recipients were all induced with anti-thymocyte globulin, then given tacrolimus and steroids for around three years.

TCRdb keeps only in-frame clones here, not all; method: immunoSEQ multiplex PCR. The sample records roughly 40,000 clones, about 90% being singletons. Study-level findings and limits: GvH clones occurred in recipient marrow; some first appeared in ileum or blood.

Details on this clone: The target antigen is unknown.

Trimming took 2 bases from V and 2 from J, leaving 7 bases between them. Looked up from germline, CDR1 is SGHTA and CDR2 is FQGNSA. CDR3 length equals 15 residues. This receptor was taken from a human patient who received an intestinal transplant, so some T cells may come from the graft donor. Here the sequenced sample was PBMCs, taken about 310 days after intestinal transplant. The chain uses TRBV7-2 and TRBJ2-6; TRBD2 might be the D (6 bases). The CDR3 protein is CASSLLAAGANVLTF. The CDR3 bases are TGTGCCAGCAGCTTATTAGCGGCTGGGGCCAACGTCCTGACTTTC. Variable domain in full (rest from reference TRBV7-2 and TRBJ2-6): GAGVSQSPSNKVTEKGKDVELRCDPISGHTALYWYRQSLGQGLEFLIYFQGNSAPDKSGLPSDRFSAERTGGSVSTLTIQRTQQEDSAVYLCASSLLAAGANVLTFGAGSRLTVL.